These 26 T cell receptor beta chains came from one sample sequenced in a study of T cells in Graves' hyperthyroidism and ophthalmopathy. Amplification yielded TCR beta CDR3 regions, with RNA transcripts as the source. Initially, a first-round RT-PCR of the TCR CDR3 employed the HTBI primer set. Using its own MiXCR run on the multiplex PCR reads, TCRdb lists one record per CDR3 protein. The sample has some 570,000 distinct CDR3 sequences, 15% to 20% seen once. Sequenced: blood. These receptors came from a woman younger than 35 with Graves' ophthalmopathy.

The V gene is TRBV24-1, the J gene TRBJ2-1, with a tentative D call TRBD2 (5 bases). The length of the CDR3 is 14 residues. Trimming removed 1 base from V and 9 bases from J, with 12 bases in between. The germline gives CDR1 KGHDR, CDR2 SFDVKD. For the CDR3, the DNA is TGTGCCACCAGTGATTTCGGGGTGACAAGTGAGCAGTTCTTC. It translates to CATSDFGVTSEQFF.

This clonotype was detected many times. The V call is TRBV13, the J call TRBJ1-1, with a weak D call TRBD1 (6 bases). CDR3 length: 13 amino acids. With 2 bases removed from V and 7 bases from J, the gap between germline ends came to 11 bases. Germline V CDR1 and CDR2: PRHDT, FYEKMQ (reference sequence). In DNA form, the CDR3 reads TGTGCCAGCAGCTTACAGGGGCCAGTTGAAGCTTTCTTT. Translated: CASSLQGPVEAFF.

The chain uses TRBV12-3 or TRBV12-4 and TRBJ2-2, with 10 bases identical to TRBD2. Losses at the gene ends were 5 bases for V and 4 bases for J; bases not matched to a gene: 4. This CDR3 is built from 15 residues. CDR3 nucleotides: TGTGCCAGCAGTAAAGCGGGAGGGCCCACCGGGGAGCTGTTTTTT. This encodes CASSKAGGPTGELFF.

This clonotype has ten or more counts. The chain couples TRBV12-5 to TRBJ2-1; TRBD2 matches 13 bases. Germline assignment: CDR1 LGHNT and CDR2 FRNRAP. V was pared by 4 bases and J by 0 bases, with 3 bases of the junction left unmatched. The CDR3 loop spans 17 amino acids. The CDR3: CASGSGLAGSSYNEQFF. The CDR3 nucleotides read TGTGCTAGTGGTTCGGGACTAGCGGGAAGCTCCTACAATGAGCAGTTCTTC. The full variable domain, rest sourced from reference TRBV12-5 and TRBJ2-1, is DARVTQTPRHKVTEMGQEVTMRCQPILGHNTVFWYRQTMMQGLELLAYFRNRAPLDDSGMPKDRFSAEMPDATLATLKIQPSEPRDSAVYFCASGSGLAGSSYNEQFFGPGTRLTVL.

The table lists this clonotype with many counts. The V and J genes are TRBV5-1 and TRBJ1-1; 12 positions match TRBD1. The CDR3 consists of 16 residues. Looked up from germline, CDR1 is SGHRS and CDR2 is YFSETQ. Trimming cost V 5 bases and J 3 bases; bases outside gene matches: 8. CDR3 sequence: CASRLGTGGVDTEAFF. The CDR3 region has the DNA TGCGCCAGCAGGCTCGGGACAGGGGGCGTCGACACTGAAGCTTTCTTT.

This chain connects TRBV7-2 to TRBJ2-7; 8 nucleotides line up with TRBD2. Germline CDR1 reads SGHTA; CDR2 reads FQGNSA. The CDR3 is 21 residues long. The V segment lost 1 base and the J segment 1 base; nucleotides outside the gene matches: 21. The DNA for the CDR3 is TGTGCCAGCAGCTTAGAAGCGGGAGCTGGGTCCGACGAGGGTTTTTCCTACGAGCAGTACTTC. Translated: CASSLEAGAGSDEGFSYEQYF.

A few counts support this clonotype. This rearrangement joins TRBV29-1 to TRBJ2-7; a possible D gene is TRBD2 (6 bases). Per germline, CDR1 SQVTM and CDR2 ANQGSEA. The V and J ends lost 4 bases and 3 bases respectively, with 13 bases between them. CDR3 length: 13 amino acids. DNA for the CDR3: TGCAGCGTTGTTATAGCGGCCAACTACGAGCAGTACTTC. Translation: CSVVIAANYEQYF.

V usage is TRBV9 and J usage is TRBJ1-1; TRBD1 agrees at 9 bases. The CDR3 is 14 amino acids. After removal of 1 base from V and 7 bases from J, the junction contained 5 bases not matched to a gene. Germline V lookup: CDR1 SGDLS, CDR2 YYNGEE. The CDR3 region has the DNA TGTGCCAGCAGCGTACGGACAGGGGAGGGTGAAGCTTTCTTT. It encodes CASSVRTGEGEAFF.

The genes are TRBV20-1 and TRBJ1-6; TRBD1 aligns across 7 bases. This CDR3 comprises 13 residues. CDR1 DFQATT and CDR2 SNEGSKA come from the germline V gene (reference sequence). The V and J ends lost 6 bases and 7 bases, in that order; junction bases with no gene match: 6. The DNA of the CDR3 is TGCAGTGCGGCCGGGACAGCGAATTCACCCCTCCACTTT. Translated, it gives CSAAGTANSPLHF.

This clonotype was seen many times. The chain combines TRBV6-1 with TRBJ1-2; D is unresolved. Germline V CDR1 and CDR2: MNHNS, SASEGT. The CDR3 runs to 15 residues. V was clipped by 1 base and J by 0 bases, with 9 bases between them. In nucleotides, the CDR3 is TGTGCCAGCAGTGAAGACCCGTTAGCTAACTATGGCTACACCTTC. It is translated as CASSEDPLANYGYTF.

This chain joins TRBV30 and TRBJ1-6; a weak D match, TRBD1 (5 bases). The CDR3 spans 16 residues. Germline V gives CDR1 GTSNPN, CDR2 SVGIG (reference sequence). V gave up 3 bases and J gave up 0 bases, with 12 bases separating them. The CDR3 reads CAWRSGPSSYNSPLHF. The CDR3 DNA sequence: TGTGCCTGGAGGTCGGGACCTAGCTCCTATAATTCACCCCTCCACTTT. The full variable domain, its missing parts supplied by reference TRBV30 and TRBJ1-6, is SQTIHQWPATLVQPVGSPLSLECTVEGTSNPNLYWYRQAAGRGLQLLFYSVGIGQISSEVPQNLSASRPQDRQFILSSKKLLLSDSGFYLCAWRSGPSSYNSPLHFGNGTRLTVT.

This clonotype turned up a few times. Here the CDR3 DNA reads TGTGCCAGCAGTGAAGGACAGGGTAATCAGCCCCAGCATTTT. Translating gives CASSEGQGNQPQHF. J is TRBJ1-5 and V is TRBV6-1, with TRBD1 identical over 7 bases. CDR1 and CDR2 from the germline V gene are MNHNS and SASEGT. V shed 1 base, J shed 4 bases, and the junction held 1 base outside the gene matches. The CDR3 is 14 residues long.

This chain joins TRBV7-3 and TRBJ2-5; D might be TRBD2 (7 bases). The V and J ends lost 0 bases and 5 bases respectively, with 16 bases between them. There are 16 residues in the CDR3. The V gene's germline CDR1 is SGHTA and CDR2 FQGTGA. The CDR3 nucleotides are TGTGCCAGCAGCTTAACAGGGGGGCTCGGGGGGGAGACCCAGTACTTC. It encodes CASSLTGGLGGETQYF.

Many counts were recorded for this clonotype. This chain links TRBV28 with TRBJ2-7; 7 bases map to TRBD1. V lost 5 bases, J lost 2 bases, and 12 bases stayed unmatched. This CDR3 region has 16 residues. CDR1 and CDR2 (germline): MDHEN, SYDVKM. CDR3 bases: TGTGCCAGCAGTCTAAGATCCATCGACAGGGCCTACGAGCAGTACTTC. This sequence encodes CASSLRSIDRAYEQYF.

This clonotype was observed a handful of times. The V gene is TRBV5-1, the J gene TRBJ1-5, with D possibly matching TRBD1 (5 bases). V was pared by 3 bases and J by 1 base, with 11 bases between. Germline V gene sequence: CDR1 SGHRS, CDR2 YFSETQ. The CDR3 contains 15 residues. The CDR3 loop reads CASSSTGLSNQPQHF. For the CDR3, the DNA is TGCGCCAGCAGCTCTACAGGTCTGAGCAATCAGCCCCAGCATTTT.

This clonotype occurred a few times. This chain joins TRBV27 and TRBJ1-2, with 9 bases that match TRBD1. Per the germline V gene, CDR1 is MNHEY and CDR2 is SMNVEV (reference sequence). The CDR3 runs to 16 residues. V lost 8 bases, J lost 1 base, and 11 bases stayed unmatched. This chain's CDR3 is CASSRRDRANNYGYTF. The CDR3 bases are TGTGCCAGCTCCAGACGGGACAGGGCCAATAACTATGGCTACACCTTC.

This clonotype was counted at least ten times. CDR3 residues: CASRLTSGSEQYF. The CDR3 coding sequence is TGTGCCAGCAGGCTAACTAGCGGGAGCGAGCAGTACTTC. This rearrangement joins TRBV2 to TRBJ2-7, with 11 positions matching TRBD2. Looked up from germline, CDR1 is SNHLY and CDR2 is FYNNEI. The CDR3 loop spans 13 amino acids. V lost 6 bases, J lost 6 bases, and 4 bases stayed unmatched.

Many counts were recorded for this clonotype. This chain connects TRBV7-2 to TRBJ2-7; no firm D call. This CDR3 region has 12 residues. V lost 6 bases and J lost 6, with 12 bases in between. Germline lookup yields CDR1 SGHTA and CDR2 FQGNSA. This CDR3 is CASRRDTVEQYF. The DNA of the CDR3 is TGTGCCAGCAGACGAGACACGGTCGAGCAGTACTTC.

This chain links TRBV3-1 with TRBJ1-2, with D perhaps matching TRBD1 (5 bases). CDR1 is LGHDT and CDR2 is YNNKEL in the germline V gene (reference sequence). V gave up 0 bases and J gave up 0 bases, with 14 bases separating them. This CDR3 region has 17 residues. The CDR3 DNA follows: TGTGCCAGCAGCCAAGAGGGCAGAAAGGACACTAACTATGGCTACACCTTC. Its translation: CASSQEGRKDTNYGYTF.

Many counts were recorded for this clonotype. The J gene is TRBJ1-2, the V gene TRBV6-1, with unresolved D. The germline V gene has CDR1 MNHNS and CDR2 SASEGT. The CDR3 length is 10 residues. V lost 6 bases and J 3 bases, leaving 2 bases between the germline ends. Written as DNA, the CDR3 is TGTGCCAGCAGGGACTATGGCTACACCTTC. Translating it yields CASRDYGYTF.

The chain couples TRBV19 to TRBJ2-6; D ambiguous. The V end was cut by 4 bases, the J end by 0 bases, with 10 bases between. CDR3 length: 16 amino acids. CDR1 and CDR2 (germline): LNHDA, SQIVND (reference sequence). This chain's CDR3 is CASSTGRSSGANVLTF. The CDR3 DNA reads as TGTGCCAGTAGTACGGGCAGAAGCTCTGGGGCCAACGTCCTGACTTTC.

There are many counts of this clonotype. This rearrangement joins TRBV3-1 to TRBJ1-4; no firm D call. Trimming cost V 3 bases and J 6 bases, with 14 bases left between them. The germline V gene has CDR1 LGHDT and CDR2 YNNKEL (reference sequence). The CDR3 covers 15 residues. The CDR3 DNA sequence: TGTGCCAGCAGCCAGATTAAGGGAGGCCATGAAAAACTGTTTTTT. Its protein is CASSQIKGGHEKLFF.

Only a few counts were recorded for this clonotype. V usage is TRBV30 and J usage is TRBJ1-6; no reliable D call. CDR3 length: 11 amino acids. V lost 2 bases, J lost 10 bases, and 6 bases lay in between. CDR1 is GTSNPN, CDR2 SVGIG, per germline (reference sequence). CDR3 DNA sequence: TGTGCCTGGAGTTTGAAGTCACCCCTCCACTTT. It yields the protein CAWSLKSPLHF.

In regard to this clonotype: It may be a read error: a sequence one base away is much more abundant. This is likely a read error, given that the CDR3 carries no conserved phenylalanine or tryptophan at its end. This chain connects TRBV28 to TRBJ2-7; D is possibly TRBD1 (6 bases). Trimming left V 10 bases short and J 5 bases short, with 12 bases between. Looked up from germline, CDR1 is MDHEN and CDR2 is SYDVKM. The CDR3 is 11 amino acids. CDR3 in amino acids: CATQGIDEQYL. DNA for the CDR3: TGTGCCACTCAGGGGATCGACGAGCAGTACCTC.

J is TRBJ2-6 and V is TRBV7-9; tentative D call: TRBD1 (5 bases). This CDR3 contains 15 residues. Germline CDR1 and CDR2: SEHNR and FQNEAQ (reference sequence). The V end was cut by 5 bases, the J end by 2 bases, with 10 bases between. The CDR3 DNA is TGTGCCAGCAGCACAACAGGAACTGGGGCCAACGTCCTGACTTTC. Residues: CASSTTGTGANVLTF.

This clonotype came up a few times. The CDR3 nucleotides are TGTGCCACCAGCAGAGATTTGGGTCTAAAAGAGACCCAGTACTTC. It specifies CATSRDLGLKETQYF. The chain recombines TRBV15 with TRBJ2-5; unclear D gene. The CDR3 length is 15 residues. Germline assignment: CDR1 LNHNV and CDR2 YYDKDF (reference sequence). Trimming left V 0 bases short and J 3 bases short, with 11 bases between.